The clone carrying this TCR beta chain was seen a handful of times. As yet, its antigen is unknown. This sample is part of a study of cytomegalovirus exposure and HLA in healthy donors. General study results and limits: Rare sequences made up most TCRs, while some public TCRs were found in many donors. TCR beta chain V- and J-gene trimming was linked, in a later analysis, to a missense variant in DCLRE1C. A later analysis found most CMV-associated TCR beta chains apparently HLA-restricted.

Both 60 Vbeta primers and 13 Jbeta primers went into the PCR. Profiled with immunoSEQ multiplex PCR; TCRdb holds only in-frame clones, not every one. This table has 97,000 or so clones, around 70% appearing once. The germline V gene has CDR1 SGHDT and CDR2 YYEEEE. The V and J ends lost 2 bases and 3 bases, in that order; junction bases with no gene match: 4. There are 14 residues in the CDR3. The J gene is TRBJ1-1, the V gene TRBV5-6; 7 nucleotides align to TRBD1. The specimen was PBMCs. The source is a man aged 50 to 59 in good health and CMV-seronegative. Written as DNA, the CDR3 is TGTGCCAGCAGCTTCGACAGGGCGGACACTGAAGCTTTCTTT. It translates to CASSFDRADTEAFF.